This T cell receptor (beta chain) was captured in a study of long-term antiretroviral therapy in people with HIV. The overall study: Of all samples, the earliest predate the 2015 immediate-ART recommendation by about a decade. The study's findings and limits: Samples were collected from about 2003 to 2018 under possibly less effective ART regimens.

A note on this clone: What it binds is not known.

Donors each had at least one pre-ART PBMC sample and at least two post-ART ones. The germline gives CDR1 SGHTA, CDR2 FQGNSA. V was clipped by 2 bases and J by 2 bases; unmatched bases: 7. The CDR3 has 16 residues. Survey-level immunoSEQ v3.0 assays were run. Profiled with immunoSEQ multiplex PCR; TCRdb holds only in-frame clones, not every one. Of about 23,000 clones in the sample, 80% to 85% were seen once. The material sequenced was unsorted PBMCs, taken 0.4 years after starting antiretroviral therapy. This sequence originates from a middle-aged man with HIV. This chain uses TRBV7-2 with TRBJ2-3; TRBD2 matches 7 bases. The chain's CDR3 is CASSLIGGGPTDTQYF. Written as DNA, the CDR3 is TGTGCCAGCAGCTTAATTGGGGGGGGACCCACAGATACGCAGTATTTT.